What follows are 29 T cell receptor beta chains derived from one specimen sequenced in a study of T-cell reconstitution after alpha-beta-depleted transplantation in children. Unique molecular identifiers featured in how the TCRbeta library was prepared. TCRdb recomputed calls from the PCR reads with MiXCR, one row per CDR3 protein. The sample lists almost 400,000 distinct CDR3 sequences, 20% occurring once. Sequenced here: PBMCs from the stem cell graft donor, sampled from the stem cell graft. Source of these receptors: a human donor who donated a stem cell graft to a child with acute myeloid leukemia.

Ten or more counts support this clonotype. The chain employs TRBV20-1 and TRBJ2-7; TRBD2 matches at 15 bases. The germline V gene has CDR1 DFQATT and CDR2 SNEGSKA (reference sequence). This CDR3 is built from 18 residues. Trimming removed 5 bases from V and 3 bases from J; junction bases left unmatched: 14. The CDR3 region is CSAAGVRTSGRAIYEQYF. In nucleotides, the CDR3 is TGCAGTGCTGCAGGGGTCCGGACTAGCGGGAGGGCCATCTACGAGCAGTACTTC.

This clonotype was seen a handful of times. This chain connects TRBV6-1 to TRBJ2-7; a weak D match, TRBD1 (6 bases). Looked up from germline, CDR1 is MNHNS and CDR2 is SASEGT. The CDR3 has 16 residues. V was pared by 7 bases and J by 1 base, with 20 bases between. This chain's CDR3 is CASTQGVEGVSYEQYF. The CDR3 DNA follows: TGTGCCAGCACCCAAGGGGTTGAGGGGGTATCCTACGAGCAGTACTTC.

The rearrangement uses TRBV10-3 and TRBJ2-5, with TRBD2 identical over 8 bases. Trimming at V came to 9 bases and at J to 6 bases, leaving 6 bases not matched to a gene. Germline CDR1 ENHRY, CDR2 SYGVKD. This CDR3 has 12 amino acids. The CDR3 reads CAIAAGAKTQYF. The CDR3, as DNA: TGTGCCATTGCAGCGGGAGCTAAGACCCAGTACTTC.

This clonotype showed up many times. This chain uses TRBV6-5 with TRBJ2-1, with 9 bases that match TRBD2. The length of the CDR3 is 14 residues. With 0 bases clipped from V and 9 bases from J, the junction kept 3 bases outside the gene matches. In germline, CDR1 is MNHEY, CDR2 SVGAGI. Here the CDR3 DNA reads TGTGCCAGCAGTTACTCGGCGGGAGGGTTTGAGCAGTTCTTC. As protein: CASSYSAGGFEQFF.

The rearrangement joins TRBV6-5 to TRBJ2-1, with TRBD2 identical over 8 bases. The CDR3 contains 12 residues. Germline CDR1 MNHEY, CDR2 SVGAGI. V gave up 7 bases and J gave up 9 bases; unmatched junction bases: 5. The CDR3 sequence: CASTTGGGEQFF. CDR3 in DNA: TGTGCCAGCACCACGGGAGGGGGTGAGCAGTTCTTC.

This clonotype was seen a handful of times. The chain carries TRBV4-2 and TRBJ2-7; D unclear. Trimming pared 0 bases from V and 6 bases from J, leaving 9 bases between. In germline, CDR1 is LGHNA, CDR2 YNFKEQ. This CDR3 region has 13 residues. In DNA, the CDR3 is TGTGCCAGCAGCCAAGATTATTACGGCGAGCAGTACTTC. Protein: CASSQDYYGEQYF.

This clonotype has a handful of counts. The rearrangement joins TRBV3-1 to TRBJ2-3; D not resolved. Germline V lookup: CDR1 LGHDT, CDR2 YNNKEL (reference sequence). The CDR3 length is 12 residues. V lost 2 bases to trimming and J lost 8 bases, with 8 bases between them. CDR3 sequence: CASSQFKSTQYF. As DNA, the CDR3 is TGTGCCAGCAGCCAATTTAAGAGTACGCAGTATTTT.

The chain employs TRBV2 and TRBJ1-4; no clear D gene. Germline CDR1 is SNHLY and CDR2 is FYNNEI. Trimming removed 3 bases at V and 7 bases at J, with 15 bases between. The CDR3 consists of 15 residues. The CDR3 protein is CASSEEDLGPEKLFF. The CDR3 DNA reads as TGTGCCAGCAGTGAGGAAGACCTCGGACCTGAAAAACTGTTTTTT.

This clonotype has only a few counts. The chain recombines TRBV18 with TRBJ2-1; D unclear. The germline gives CDR1 KGHSH, CDR2 LQKENI. The CDR3 is 15 residues long. V was pared by 0 bases and J by 6 bases, with 12 bases between. The CDR3 loop is CASSPPVRGFNEQFF. The CDR3, as DNA: TGTGCCAGCTCACCACCGGTTCGAGGTTTCAATGAGCAGTTCTTC.

This clonotype was counted many times. The chain employs TRBV7-8 and TRBJ2-1; D is uncertain. Germline V gives CDR1 SGHVS, CDR2 FQNEAQ. V was pared by 0 bases and J by 6 bases, with 18 bases between. The CDR3 has 17 residues. In nucleotides, the CDR3 is TGTGCCAGCAGCTTAGCCATAATAGCAAGCATTATCAATGAGCAGTTCTTC. Translating gives CASSLAIIASIINEQFF.

The chain couples TRBV24-1 to TRBJ2-2; 7 bases match TRBD1. Unmatched junction bases numbered 7, after V lost 4 bases and J lost 6 bases. Looked up from germline, CDR1 is KGHDR and CDR2 is SFDVKD. CDR3 size: 15 residues. CDR3 amino acids: CATSDSRDSSGELFF. In DNA form, the CDR3 reads TGTGCCACCAGTGACTCCAGGGACAGTTCCGGGGAGCTGTTTTTT.

The rearrangement links TRBV5-5 to TRBJ2-4; tentatively, D is TRBD1 or TRBD2 (5 bases each). This CDR3 has 16 amino acids. The V gene lost 2 bases and the J gene lost 0 bases, with 12 bases spanning the gap. Germline lookup yields CDR1 SGHKS and CDR2 YYEKEE (reference sequence). DNA for the CDR3: TGTGCCAGCAGCTTATTTGGGGACGGAGCCAAAAACATTCAGTACTTC. This sequence encodes CASSLFGDGAKNIQYF.

The sample holds many counts of this clonotype. The chain employs TRBV5-5 and TRBJ2-1; 9 nucleotides agree with TRBD2. Trimming took 2 bases from V and 0 from J; bases not matched to a gene: 0. Germline CDR1 reads SGHKS; CDR2 reads YYEKEE (reference sequence). This CDR3 comprises 15 residues. The CDR3 region has the DNA TGTGCCAGCAGCTTTAGCGGGAGCTCCTACAATGAGCAGTTCTTC. Translated: CASSFSGSSYNEQFF. Combining the CDR3 with reference TRBV5-5 and TRBJ2-1 gives the whole variable domain DAGVTQSPTHLIKTRGQQVTLRCSPISGHKSVSWYQQVLGQGPQFIFQYYEKEERGRGNFPDRFSARQFPNYSSELNVNALLLGDSALYLCASSFSGSSYNEQFFGPGTRLTVL.

The chain is built from TRBV2 and TRBJ2-1; weak D call: TRBD1 (6 bases). Trimming pared 6 bases from V and 3 bases from J, leaving 12 bases between. The CDR3 extends over 14 amino acids. Germline CDR1 is SNHLY and CDR2 is FYNNEI. The CDR3 spells CASRGGMDYNEQFF. The CDR3 bases are TGTGCCAGCAGAGGGGGTATGGACTACAATGAGCAGTTCTTC.

In its sample, this clonotype was seen a few times. The chain joins TRBV27 to TRBJ2-3, with 12 bases lining up with TRBD2. The CDR3 length is 16 residues. The ends lost 5 bases at V and 4 bases at J; junction bases unmatched: 7. Germline assignment: CDR1 MNHEY and CDR2 SMNVEV (reference sequence). The CDR3 spells CASSPLLAGGADTQYF. In nucleotides, the CDR3 is TGTGCCAGCAGTCCCCTTCTAGCGGGAGGGGCAGATACGCAGTATTTT.

The chain combines TRBV30 with TRBJ2-1; unclear D gene. The CDR3 covers 10 residues. Trimming took off 6 bases at V and 8 bases at J, with 8 bases between the two ends. From germline, CDR1 is GTSNPN and CDR2 SVGIG (reference sequence). CDR3 coding DNA: TGTGCCTGCCGGCCGGATGAGCAGTTCTTC. Its protein product is CACRPDEQFF.

CDR3 nucleotides: TGTGCCAGCAGCCAAGGACTCCTCGCGGGAGAAGAGACCCAGTACTTC. This codes for CASSQGLLAGEETQYF. V gene TRBV14 combines with J gene TRBJ2-5; TRBD2 agrees at 7 bases. The ends lost 1 base at V and 3 bases at J; junction bases unmatched: 8. This CDR3 contains 16 residues. Germline CDR1 SGHDN, CDR2 FVKESK. Complete variable domain (other parts from reference TRBV14 and TRBJ2-5): EAGVTQFPSHSVIEKGQTVTLRCDPISGHDNLYWYRRVMGKEIKFLLHFVKESKQDESGMPNNRFLAERTGGTYSTLKVQPAELEDSGVYFCASSQGLLAGEETQYFGPGTRLLVL.

This rearrangement joins TRBV4-2 to TRBJ2-7; TRBD2 agrees at 9 bases. Germline CDR1 is LGHNA and CDR2 is YNFKEQ. J was trimmed by 4 bases and V by 4 bases; bases with no gene match: 11. The CDR3 has 16 amino acids. CDR3 protein: CASSLSSSGVLYEQYF. The CDR3 DNA reads as TGTGCCAGCAGCCTCTCCTCTAGCGGGGTTTTATACGAGCAGTACTTC.

This clonotype was seen more than once but under ten times. The rearrangement links TRBV7-2 to TRBJ2-1; TRBD1 aligns across 11 bases. The V gene's germline CDR1 is SGHTA and CDR2 FQGNSA. This CDR3 region has 15 residues. J gave up 6 bases and V 5 bases, and 6 bases lay outside the gene matches. CDR3 sequence: CASSRGQGVSNEQFF. The DNA for the CDR3 is TGTGCCAGCAGCAGGGGACAGGGGGTTAGCAATGAGCAGTTCTTC.

The chain joins TRBV15 to TRBJ1-5; weak D call: TRBD1 (6 bases). Germline V gives CDR1 LNHNV, CDR2 YYDKDF (reference sequence). This CDR3 spans 12 amino acids. The V end was cut by 6 bases, the J end by 6 bases, with 9 bases between. This CDR3 reads CATRRGGQPQHF. The CDR3 DNA reads TGTGCCACCAGACGAGGGGGTCAGCCCCAGCATTTT.

This chain links TRBV20-1 with TRBJ2-2; no reliable D call. This CDR3 contains 13 residues. Trimming removed 3 bases from V and 2 bases from J, with 7 bases in between. The germline gives CDR1 DFQATT, CDR2 SNEGSKA (reference sequence). CDR3 amino acids: CSASRPNTGELFF. The CDR3 coding sequence is TGCAGTGCTAGCCGCCCTAACACCGGGGAGCTGTTTTTT.

With regard to this clonotype: A much larger clone differs from this one at a single base, so this may be a read error. The chain employs TRBV12-3 or TRBV12-4 and TRBJ2-1; tentatively, D is TRBD1 (6 bases). The V gene lost 5 bases and the J gene lost 4 bases, with 18 bases spanning the gap. There are 16 residues in the CDR3. The CDR3 DNA follows: TGTGCCAGCAGTACACGGACAGCCTGGGGTTACAATGAGCAGTTCTTC. Translated, it gives CASSTRTAWGYNEQFF.

This clonotype appeared a few times. This chain joins TRBV20-1 and TRBJ2-5, with D hard to call. V dropped 0 bases and J dropped 1 base, with 3 bases sitting between them. The CDR3 covers 12 residues. Germline CDR1 reads DFQATT; CDR2 reads SNEGSKA (reference sequence). The CDR3 sequence: CSARDLQETQYF. In nucleotides, the CDR3 is TGCAGTGCTAGAGATCTCCAAGAGACCCAGTACTTC.

The rearrangement links TRBV20-1 to TRBJ2-5; 7 bases map to TRBD1. This CDR3 region has 13 residues. CDR1 is DFQATT and CDR2 is SNEGSKA in the germline V gene (reference sequence). Trimming at V came to 5 bases and at J to 1 base, leaving 4 bases not matched to a gene. The CDR3 is CSAPGQAQETQYF. CDR3 in DNA: TGCAGTGCTCCCGGACAGGCCCAAGAGACCCAGTACTTC.

CDR3 in DNA: TGCAGTGCTCGATCGACCCTGCGCTCCGAGCAGTACTTC. Its protein product is CSARSTLRSEQYF. The chain carries TRBV20-1 and TRBJ2-7; no clear D gene. CDR3 length: 13 residues. The germline gives CDR1 DFQATT, CDR2 SNEGSKA (reference sequence). V lost 5 bases, J lost 6 bases, and 17 bases lay in between.

This clonotype was recorded at least ten times. The chain recombines TRBV20-1 with TRBJ1-5, with 8 bases that match TRBD1. Per the germline V gene, CDR1 is DFQATT and CDR2 is SNEGSKA (reference sequence). This CDR3 contains 13 residues. The junction had 5 bases not matched to a gene; V was cut back by 4 bases and J by 6 bases. The CDR3 region has the DNA TGCAGTGCTACACCAGGGGGCGTTCAGCCCCAGCATTTT. Protein product: CSATPGGVQPQHF.

This clonotype has ten or more counts. The rearrangement uses TRBV6-1 and TRBJ2-7, with 7 bases lining up with TRBD1. Germline trimming cut 6 bases from V and 4 bases from J; bases unmatched to any gene: 12. The CDR3 has 15 amino acids. Per germline, CDR1 MNHNS and CDR2 SASEGT. The CDR3 protein is CASSGPGQKTYEQYF. CDR3 DNA sequence: TGTGCCAGCAGCGGACCGGGACAGAAGACTTACGAGCAGTACTTC.

The rearrangement links TRBV5-1 to TRBJ2-1; perhaps TRBD1 as D (5 bases). The V and J ends lost 0 bases and 14 bases respectively, with 9 bases between them. This CDR3 is 11 amino acids long. Germline loops: CDR1 SGHRS, CDR2 YFSETQ. The CDR3 DNA is TGCGCCAGCAGCTTGGGACAGAGAAAGTTCTTC. It is translated as CASSLGQRKFF.

The CDR3 region is CASSLEGLAGSYEQYF. In nucleotides, the CDR3 is TGCGCCAGCAGCTTGGAGGGACTAGCGGGCTCCTACGAGCAGTACTTC. The chain combines TRBV5-1 with TRBJ2-7; 12 positions match TRBD2. V gave up 0 bases and J gave up 0 bases; unmatched junction bases: 1. Germline V gene sequence: CDR1 SGHRS, CDR2 YFSETQ. This CDR3 region has 16 residues.